A selection of T cell receptor beta chains follows, all from one sample in a study of shared clonotypes between healthy human individuals. TCRdb's copy holds only in-frame clones and misses some; the assay was immunoSEQ multiplex PCR. The sample lists about 2.1 million clones, around 93% seen once, with around 1.7% in the top ten. Sequencing was done on a sample of naive CD8+ T cells from PBMCs. The origin of the receptors is a man aged 18 to 30 in good health. Some clones in this sample may be carry-over from other donors' samples. CDR3s include the opening cysteine and the closing phenylalanine or tryptophan. A D gene is named only where the DNA matches it firmly. Not all rows give a size; the values are once, few, many and, for expanded clones, a class.

J: TRBJ1-4
V: TRBV5-1
D: -
length: 15
size: -
CDR3: CASSPRPGSGEKLFF
DNA: TGCGCCAGCAGCCCCCGCCCCGGGAGTGGAGAAAAACTGTTTTTT

J: TRBJ1-1
V: TRBV20-1
D: -
length: 10
size: -
CDR3: CSAKDPLSFF
DNA: TGCAGTGCTAAAGACCCGTTGTCTTTCTTT

J: TRBJ1-1
V: TRBV5-6
D: -
length: 12
size: -
CDR3: CASSPLGAEAFF
DNA: TGTGCCAGCAGCCCCTTAGGGGCTGAAGCTTTCTTT

J: TRBJ2-7
V: TRBV4-1
D: -
length: 12
size: -
CDR3: CASSEDPYEQYF
DNA: TGCGCCAGCAGCGAAGACCCCTACGAGCAGTACTTC

J: TRBJ1-1
V: TRBV6-1
D: -
length: 14
size: -
CDR3: CASSHGGEDTEAFF
DNA: TGTGCCAGCAGTCATGGTGGGGAGGACACTGAAGCTTTCTTT

J: TRBJ1-4
V: TRBV27
D: -
length: 15
size: -
CDR3: CASSPTPVQNEKLFF
DNA: TGTGCCAGCAGTCCTACGCCAGTCCAAAATGAAAAACTGTTTTTT

J: TRBJ2-5
V: TRBV9
D: -
length: 15
size: -
CDR3: CASSVGAGHPETQYF
DNA: TGTGCCAGCAGCGTAGGTGCGGGGCACCCGGAGACCCAGTACTTC

J: TRBJ2-7
V: TRBV27
D: TRBD2
length: 14
size: -
CDR3: CASTGLAEPYEQYF
DNA: TGTGCCAGCACCGGACTAGCGGAACCCTACGAGCAGTACTTC

J: TRBJ2-2
V: TRBV7-9
D: TRBD1
length: 16
size: -
CDR3: CASSFIGTADTGELFF
DNA: TGTGCCAGCAGCTTCATCGGGACAGCTGACACCGGGGAGCTGTTTTTT

J: TRBJ2-1
V: TRBV15
D: TRBD2
length: 17
size: -
CDR3: CATSGGTSGRVMNEQFF
DNA: TGTGCCACCAGCGGGGGGACTAGCGGGAGGGTCATGAATGAGCAGTTCTTC

J: TRBJ1-1
V: TRBV30
D: TRBD1
length: 12
size: -
CDR3: CAWSVQGKPTFF
DNA: TGTGCCTGGAGTGTACAGGGGAAGCCCACTTTCTTT

J: TRBJ1-2
V: TRBV7-8
D: TRBD1
length: 15
size: few
CDR3: CASSPDRGLGYGYTF
DNA: TGTGCCAGCAGCCCGGACAGGGGGCTGGGCTATGGCTACACCTTC

J: TRBJ2-7
V: TRBV30
D: -
length: 14
size: -
CDR3: CAWGGLSGSYEQYF
DNA: TGTGCCTGGGGTGGACTTTCCGGCTCCTACGAGCAGTACTTC

J: TRBJ2-3
V: TRBV2
D: -
length: 15
size: -
CDR3: CASSARTGGEDTQYF
DNA: TGTGCCAGCAGCGCCCGTACAGGGGGGGAAGATACGCAGTATTTT

J: TRBJ2-7
V: TRBV14
D: -
length: 15
size: -
CDR3: CASSQGQGGFYEQYF
DNA: TGTGCCAGCAGCCAAGGGCAGGGCGGGTTCTACGAGCAGTACTTC

J: TRBJ2-7
V: TRBV11-2
D: TRBD2
length: 16
size: -
CDR3: CASSLGGLAASYEQYF
DNA: TGTGCCAGCAGCTTAGGGGGACTAGCGGCATCCTACGAGCAGTACTTC

J: TRBJ2-7
V: TRBV28
D: -
length: 14
size: once
CDR3: CASGSPHSSYEQYF
DNA: TGTGCCAGCGGCTCCCCGCACAGTTCCTACGAGCAGTACTTC

J: TRBJ2-3
V: TRBV5-6
D: -
length: 16
size: -
CDR3: CASSATTDGQTDTQYF
DNA: TGTGCCAGCAGCGCCACGACAGACGGGCAGACAGATACGCAGTATTTT

J: TRBJ1-1
V: TRBV6-6
D: -
length: 15
size: -
CDR3: CASLPFSGGNTEAFF
DNA: TGTGCCAGCCTTCCTTTTTCCGGGGGGAACACTGAAGCTTTCTTT

J: TRBJ1-1
V: TRBV19
D: -
length: 14
size: -
CDR3: CASSIGQGMTEAFF
DNA: TGTGCCAGTAGTATCGGGCAGGGAATGACTGAAGCTTTCTTT

J: TRBJ2-1
V: TRBV5-5
D: -
length: 15
size: -
CDR3: CASSFSVRSYNEQFF
DNA: TGTGCCAGCAGCTTTAGTGTTCGGTCCTACAATGAGCAGTTCTTC

J: TRBJ1-1
V: TRBV4-1
D: -
length: 13
size: once
CDR3: CASSIRVITEAFF
DNA: TGCGCCAGCAGTATAAGGGTAATCACTGAAGCTTTCTTT